The following is a T cell receptor beta chain sequence with its context. Its antigen is currently unknown. The data derive from a study of T cell responses to AZD1222 COVID-19 vaccine. Notes on the study in general: There were repertoire samples only from the period after the peak T cell response.

Some clones are missing from TCRdb's copy, which holds only in-frame ones; the method was immunoSEQ multiplex PCR. The profile covers more than 150,000 clones, with approximately 90% appearing a single time and 1.5% to 2% taken by the ten largest. This CDR3 region has 14 residues. V lost 3 bases and J 9 bases, leaving 15 bases between the germline ends. Germline V gene data show CDR1 as LNHDA and CDR2 as SQIVND (reference sequence). This rearrangement joins TRBV19 to TRBJ1-5; D is possibly TRBD1 (6 bases). Specimen: peripheral blood, collected on day 0 of AZD1222 vaccination. The receptor was isolated from an adult in good health. The CDR3 DNA reads TGTGCCAGTAGTATTAACAGGGCCAAGGGGCCCCAGCATTTT. It codes for CASSINRAKGPQHF.